The sequence of this T cell receptor (beta chain) was determined in a study of cytomegalovirus exposure and HLA in healthy donors. A multiplex PCR was run with 60 Vbeta primers and 13 Jbeta primers. Libraries were prepared by immunoSEQ multiplex PCR; TCRdb keeps only in-frame clonotypes and omits some of them. The data contain about 120,000 clones, roughly four fifths of them singletons. There are 14 residues in the CDR3. Germline-derived CDR1 and CDR2 are LNHDA and SQIVND (reference sequence). The V gene end was trimmed by 5 bases and the J gene end by 4 bases; junction bases not matched to a gene: 7.

Sample: PBMCs. This receptor was obtained from a woman aged 25 to 45 in good health and CMV-seropositive. The V gene is TRBV19, the J gene TRBJ1-2, with 7 bases aligning to TRBD1. CDR3 coding DNA: TGTGCCAGTAGTCAAACAGGGGCAATCTATGGCTACACCTTC. Translation: CASSQTGAIYGYTF.